This T cell receptor (beta chain) came from a study of T cell responses to AZD1222 COVID-19 vaccine. For this clone: The antigen remains undetermined.

Broader study findings: Vaccination with two AZD1222 doses was followed by a rise in Spike-specific TCR breadth and depth. A reported finding is that nearly half of spike-specific TCRs target unmutated variant regions. The peak T cell response came first, and repertoires were sampled only after it. Recipients of AZD1222 seropositive at baseline numbered only five or six.

Generated by immunoSEQ multiplex PCR, the TCRdb table keeps only in-frame clones and is missing some. The sample holds more than 85,000 clones, 70% to 90% seen once. This sequence was found in an adult in good health. The sequencing here drew on peripheral blood, taken on day 0 of AZD1222 vaccination.

CDR3 in amino acids: CASSEGLSYNEQFF. As DNA, the CDR3 is TGTGCCAGCAGTGAAGGCCTATCCTACAATGAGCAGTTCTTC. The rearrangement joins TRBV6-1 to TRBJ2-1; no clear D. Germline-derived CDR1 and CDR2 are MNHNS and SASEGT. The CDR3 totals 14 residues. Trimming stripped 1 base from V and 1 base from J, with 5 bases between.